This T cell receptor (beta chain) was identified in a study of blood T cell repertoires in COVID-19. About the study: COVID-19 samples, acute and convalescent, were from the United States, Italy and Spain. Sample material is recorded as cDNA or gDNA derived from T cells, B-cell-depleted T cells, or PBMCs.

Sequencing used immunoSEQ multiplex PCR; TCRdb keeps in-frame clones, though not all of them. The data hold around 210,000 clones, with approximately 85% observed a single time. This clonotype originated in a middle-aged man with COVID-19, enrolled during active disease. Sequencing was performed on peripheral blood.

CDR3 amino acids: CASSVDTLNTEAFF. The CDR3 DNA reads TGTGCCAGCAGCGTAGACACCCTGAACACTGAAGCTTTCTTT. The V gene is TRBV9, the J gene TRBJ1-1; D gene unclear. Germline CDR1 is SGDLS and CDR2 is YYNGEE. Trimming shortened V by 0 bases and J by 0 bases, and 6 bases separated the two germline ends. The CDR3 covers 14 residues.